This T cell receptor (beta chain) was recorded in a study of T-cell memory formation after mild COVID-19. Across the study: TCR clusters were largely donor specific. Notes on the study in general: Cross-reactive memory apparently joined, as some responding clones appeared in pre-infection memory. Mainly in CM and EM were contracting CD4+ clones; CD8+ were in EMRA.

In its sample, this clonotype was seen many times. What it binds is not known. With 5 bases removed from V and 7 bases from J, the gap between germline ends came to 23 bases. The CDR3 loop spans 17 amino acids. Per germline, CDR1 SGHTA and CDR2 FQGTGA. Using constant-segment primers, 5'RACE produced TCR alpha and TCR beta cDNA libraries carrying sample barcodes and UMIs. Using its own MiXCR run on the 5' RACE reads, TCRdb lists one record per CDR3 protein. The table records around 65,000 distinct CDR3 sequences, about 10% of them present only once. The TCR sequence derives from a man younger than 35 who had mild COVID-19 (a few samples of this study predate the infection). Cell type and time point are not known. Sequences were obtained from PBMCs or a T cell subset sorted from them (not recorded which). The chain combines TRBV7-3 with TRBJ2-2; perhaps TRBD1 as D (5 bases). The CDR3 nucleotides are TGTGCCAGCAGCCCCAAACTAAAGCCAAGGGGCCTCGGGGAGCTGTTTTTT. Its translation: CASSPKLKPRGLGELFF.